This paragraph covers one T cell receptor beta chain sequence. This clonotype was seen many times. Its antigen remains unidentified. Per-nucleotide qualities are absent, and no much larger clonotype sits a single base away. Germline trimming: 4 bases from V, 2 bases from J; junction bases outside gene matches: 9. The CDR3 covers 16 residues, taking in both the cysteine and the phenylalanine. Only the CDR3 region is kept as DNA, spanning 48 bases read in frame from base 1. In the germline V gene, CDR1 corresponds to SGHRS and CDR2 to YFSETQ. Ophthalmopathy patients had moderately to severely active disease, Clinical Activity Score of at least 3, NOSPECS grade of at least 4, and duration under 3 months. Exclusion was applied to patients with uncontrolled infections, other autoimmune diseases, pregnancy or lactation. Diagnoses relied on clinical symptoms, serum thyroxine and TRAb, thyroid ultrasound and orbital computed tomography. Ficoll-Paque density gradient centrifugation was used to isolate PBMCs from around 9.1 ml of fresh peripheral blood. Trizol reagent was used to extract total RNA, and RNA quality was then checked on an Agilent 2100 Bioanalyzer.

This record comes from a study of T cells in Graves' hyperthyroidism and ophthalmopathy (dated 2019 in TCRdb). Regarding the complete study: Peripheral blood was collected at initial diagnosis, before any treatment. To identify distinguishing TCR V-J signatures, a discovery cohort of about 95 patients was used, comprising 43 with Graves' ophthalmopathy and around 57 with stable Graves' hyperthyroidism. Prospective prediction of ophthalmopathy was tested in an independent validation cohort of 18 to 20 hyperthyroidism patients and 17 patients who later progressed to ophthalmopathy. The approximately 100 discovery patients were randomly split 7:3 into training and test sets. Thyroid tissue and blood T-cell repertoires from about six Graves' hyperthyroidism patients were also compared in the study. Following sampling, methimazole starting at 30 mg daily was given to hyperthyroidism patients, and high-dose intravenous methylprednisolone was given to ophthalmopathy patients. TCR Vbeta CDR3 sequencing of fewer than 150 peripheral blood samples (under 45 ophthalmopathy, 75 to 80 hyperthyroidism and roughly 17 progressor patients) is reported in the paper. Here is what the overall study found, with its caveats: In validation, the model predicted progression to ophthalmopathy with roughly 66% sensitivity and less than 80% specificity, a median of 6.5 months before onset. A model built on a 13 V-J signature distinguished ophthalmopathy from stable hyperthyroidism, reaching 87.88% sensitivity and approximately 83% specificity in cross-validation and 80%/75% in testing. No statistical method was used to fix the sample size in advance, and group allocation was not hidden from the investigators. Most expanded thyroid clonotypes (frequency above 0.001) were also detected in blood, a finding suggesting that blood repertoires may reflect thyroid immune responses.

TCR beta CDR3 regions were amplified from RNA transcripts. For the first round of RT-PCR on the TCR CDR3, the HTBI primer set was used together with the Qiagen OneStep RT-PCR kit. Libraries were constructed in a second round of multiplex PCR, after which size selection and purification were carried out. Sequencing of the libraries was done on an Illumina HiSeq2000 using paired-end 100 bp reads. In the source study's methods: SOAPnuke was used to process the raw data, removing reads that contained adapters or uncalled bases, had a mean Phred below 15, or lacked an exact match to the constant primer or identifier. High-quality paired reads were merged using COPE v1.2.5, and each unique nucleotide sequence was defined as a clonotype. MiTCR v1.1 was used to align the clonotypes against IMGT TRBV, TRBD and TRBJ reference segments. Analysis was restricted to V-J combinations with a frequency above 0.0001, which covered roughly 99% of repertoires. A TCS score was defined as the ratio between F50 (clonal expansion) and ExV (chaos), using BLOSUM62-based TCRdist between CDR3 peptides within each V-J. Welch's t-statistics and random forest reduced around 520 V-J features to roughly 13, which were used in a naive Bayes classifier (R e1071). The Morisita-Horn index was used to measure how similar the thyroid and blood repertoires were. TCRdb trimmed the raw reads at Q25, called clones with MiXCR and kept productive beta chains. Merged by CDR3 protein, the rows form single entries marked with the most common genes and DNA. These V and J calls are TCRdb output, not the study's own analysis. Here the sample has 45,000 to 75,000 distinct CDR3 sequences; 40% to 55% occur a single time. Around an eighth of the sample is taken by the ten largest.

The source material was blood. The rearranged chain carries TRBV5-1 and TRBJ2-1; 7 bases in the middle match TRBD1. This sequence originates from a woman in her 30s with Graves' ophthalmopathy. In nucleotide form, the sequence is TGCGCCAGCAGCCTGCAAACCGGGACAGCCTACAATGAGCAGTTCTTC. This translates into CASSLQTGTAYNEQFF.